The entry below describes one T cell receptor (beta chain). Its antigen remains undetermined. No base quality information exists; no much larger clone differs at one position. Library preparation used the immunoSEQ multiplex PCR assay. TCRdb mirrors the immuneACCESS table, restricted to in-frame sequences. Some clones are absent from its copies; in checked studies, under half trace to an unresolved V gene, and the reason for the others is unknown. This sample is represented by approximately 82,000 clones; about nine tenths of them were singletons. The top ten clonotypes cover 0.4% to 0.6% of the sample. From the cysteine through the phenylalanine, the CDR3 covers 15 amino acids. The DNA shown is the 45-base CDR3, in frame from base 1. The germline V gene encodes CDR1 SGHTA and CDR2 FQGTGA. Relative to germline, V is 2 bases shorter and J is 7 bases shorter, with 17 bases between their ends. The data were obtained in a study of T cell changes during pregnancy in multiple sclerosis (dated by TCRdb to between 2018 and 2021). About the investigation overall: In women with multiple sclerosis, the researchers looked at how the T cell repertoire shifted as pregnancy progressed.

The specimen was CD4+ T cells from peripheral blood mononuclear cells, collected in the second trimester of pregnancy. The clonotype comes from a female donor with multiple sclerosis, enrolled in a pregnancy study. This sequence uses TRBV7-3 and TRBJ1-1, with no confident D gene call. The CDR3 region: CASSLVPATNGEAFF. The base sequence is TGTGCCAGCAGCTTAGTGCCCGCGACAAACGGTGAAGCTTTCTTT. Extended through the reference TRBV7-3 and TRBJ1-1 proteins, this CDR3 yields the full variable domain: GAGVSQTPSNKVTEKGKYVELRCDPISGHTALYWYRQSLGQGPEFLIYFQGTGAADDSGLPNDRFFAVRPEGSVSTLKIQRTERGDSAVYLCASSLVPATNGEAFFGQGTRLTVV.